A selection of T cell receptor beta chains follows, all from one sample in a study of T cells in Graves' hyperthyroidism and ophthalmopathy. TCRdb reprocessed the multiplex PCR reads via MiXCR and lists one record per CDR3 protein. The table records 450,000 to 600,000 distinct CDR3 sequences, about 14% of them present only once. The sample comprised blood. These receptors came from a woman between 40 and 55 years old with Graves' hyperthyroidism. Each CDR3 is given with its conserved first and last residue. Fields, in order: CDR3 length, J gene, clone size, V gene, D gene, CDR3 protein, CDR3 DNA. The D gene is left open where the match is weak. Part of the rows lack a size; the others show once, few, many or a class for expanded clones.

15	TRBJ2-1	many	TRBV30	NA	CAWTWAGAGYNEQFF	TGTGCCTGGACCTGGGCTGGGGCGGGCTACAATGAGCAGTTCTTC
17	TRBJ2-3	many	TRBV5-1	TRBD2	CASSDGLWRGVTDTQYF	TGCGCCAGCAGCGACGGACTATGGCGGGGGGTTACAGATACGCAGTATTTT
15	TRBJ2-3	many	TRBV7-2	NA	CASSSRAISTDTQYF	TGTGCCAGCAGCTCGAGGGCCATAAGCACAGATACGCAGTATTTT
15	TRBJ1-1	many	TRBV28	TRBD1	CASSLMAGGLGEAFF	TGTGCCAGCAGTTTGATGGCAGGGGGCCTTGGTGAAGCTTTCTTT
15	TRBJ2-1	NA	TRBV27	NA	CASSAGQSSYNEQFF	TGTGCCAGCAGTGCGGGACAGAGCTCCTACAATGAGCAGTTCTTC
12	TRBJ1-1	many	TRBV29-1	NA	CSVLQLNTEAFF	TGCAGCGTATTACAGCTCAACACTGAAGCTTTCTTT
14	TRBJ1-2	many	TRBV2	NA	CATRAAITNYGYTF	TGTGCCACCCGGGCAGCGATAACTAACTATGGCTACACCTTC
15	TRBJ2-2	few	TRBV18	TRBD1	CASSPVQGDTGELFF	TGTGCCAGCTCACCCGTGCAGGGGGACACCGGGGAGCTGTTTTTT
15	TRBJ2-1	many	TRBV6-1	NA	CASSIDPQGGNEQFF	TGTGCCAGCAGTATCGATCCTCAAGGGGGCAATGAGCAGTTCTTC
14	TRBJ1-1	many	TRBV11-2	TRBD1	CASSMDRWATEAFF	TGTGCCAGCAGCATGGACAGGTGGGCCACTGAAGCTTTCTTT
20	TRBJ1-4	NA	TRBV28	TRBD1	CASSFLSGQGALAGDEKLFF	TGTGCCAGCAGTTTCCTCTCGGGACAGGGGGCGCTGGCCGGCGATGAAAAACTGTTTTTT
17	TRBJ1-1	many	TRBV11-3	TRBD1	CASSLATGDVLNTEAFF	TGTGCCAGCAGCTTAGCAACAGGGGACGTCTTGAACACTGAAGCTTTCTTT
16	TRBJ2-2	many	TRBV5-1	NA	CASSFGRADYTGELFF	TGCGCCAGCAGCTTTGGGCGGGCAGATTACACCGGGGAGCTGTTTTTT
15	TRBJ1-1	NA	TRBV4-1	NA	CASSQDFTVNTEAFF	TGCGCCAGCAGCCAAGACTTTACAGTGAACACTGAAGCTTTCTTT
12	TRBJ1-1	many	TRBV20-1	TRBD1	CSGTGEGAEAFF	TGCAGCGGGACAGGGGAAGGGGCTGAAGCTTTCTTT
14	TRBJ2-3	many	TRBV28	NA	CASSLIGQTDTQYF	TGTGCCAGCAGTCTAATAGGGCAAACAGATACGCAGTATTTT
11	TRBJ2-1	many	TRBV7-8	NA	CASSFRNEQFF	TGTGCCAGCAGCTTCAGGAATGAGCAGTTCTTC
14	TRBJ2-2	many	TRBV3-1	TRBD1	CASRWTGSTGELFF	TGTGCCAGCAGGTGGACAGGGTCCACCGGGGAGCTGTTTTTT
15	TRBJ1-2	few	TRBV28	TRBD1	CASSTPDRGLGGYTF	TGTGCCAGCAGCACCCCCGACAGGGGGCTCGGTGGCTACACCTTC
12	TRBJ1-2	many	TRBV6-1	NA	CASSRDTYGYTF	TGTGCCAGCAGTAGAGACACCTATGGCTACACCTTC
16	TRBJ2-7	few	TRBV28	TRBD2	CASSSPRTSGSYEQYF	TGTGCCAGCAGTTCCCCCCGTACTAGCGGTTCCTACGAGCAGTACTTC
13	TRBJ2-1	many	TRBV5-6	NA	CASSSLLYNEQFF	TGTGCCAGCAGCTCGCTCCTTTACAATGAGCAGTTCTTC
13	TRBJ1-4	NA	TRBV25-1	NA	CASRSGRGEKLFF	TGTGCCAGCAGATCGGGGCGAGGTGAAAAACTGTTTTTT
15	TRBJ2-7	many	TRBV5-1	NA	CASSLHGSSPTEQYF	TGCGCCAGCAGCTTACACGGGAGCTCCCCCACAGAGCAGTACTTC
13	TRBJ1-5	many	TRBV18	NA	CASSLGQGDAQHF	TGTGCCAGCTCACTTGGACAAGGTGATGCCCAGCATTTT
18	TRBJ2-2	many	TRBV12-3/TRBV12-4	TRBD2	CASSPSPFLAGGPRELFF	TGTGCCAGCAGTCCTTCCCCCTTTCTAGCGGGAGGGCCGAGGGAGCTGTTTTTT
13	TRBJ1-2	NA	TRBV6-1	TRBD1	CASSPQGAGGYTF	TGTGCCAGCAGCCCACAGGGGGCTGGTGGCTACACCTTC
14	TRBJ1-2	many	TRBV6-2/TRBV6-3	NA	CASSYSTGNYGYTF	TGTGCCAGCAGTTACTCGACGGGGAACTATGGCTACACCTTC
13	TRBJ1-5	many	TRBV12-3/TRBV12-4	NA	CASTPNSNQPQHF	TGTGCCAGCACCCCAAATAGCAATCAGCCCCAGCATTTT
14	TRBJ1-1	many	TRBV2	NA	CASSEGSANTEAFF	TGTGCCAGCAGTGAAGGTAGTGCGAACACTGAAGCTTTCTTT
13	TRBJ2-5	many	TRBV2	TRBD1	CASGQGEEETQYF	TGTGCCAGCGGACAGGGGGAAGAAGAGACCCAGTACTTC
15	TRBJ1-1	many	TRBV28	NA	CASSSTLTGNTEAFF	TGTGCCAGCAGCTCGACCTTAACAGGGAACACTGAAGCTTTCTTT
15	TRBJ2-2	NA	TRBV27	NA	CASTLWGPPTRELFF	TGTGCCAGCACCCTTTGGGGGCCCCCCACCCGGGAGCTGTTTTTT
14	TRBJ1-2	NA	TRBV18	NA	CASSPPAGSGGYTF	TGTGCCAGCTCACCACCGGCCGGGTCTGGTGGCTACACCTTC
15	TRBJ1-5	NA	TRBV6-1	TRBD1	CASRDPGQGYQPQHF	TGTGCCAGCAGGGACCCCGGACAGGGCTATCAGCCCCAGCATTTT
15	TRBJ2-1	few	TRBV28	TRBD2	CASNEDGLAGNEQFF	TGTGCCAGCAACGAAGACGGACTAGCGGGGAATGAGCAGTTCTTC
17	TRBJ2-1	NA	TRBV20-1	NA	CSAPQGGLAGDYNEQFF	TGCAGTGCTCCCCAAGGGGGATTAGCGGGCGACTACAATGAGCAGTTCTTC
15	TRBJ1-1	few	TRBV6-1	TRBD1	CASSSQTGGFFEAFF	TGTGCCAGCAGTTCCCAGACAGGGGGGTTTTTTGAAGCTTTCTTT
14	TRBJ2-7	NA	TRBV6-2/TRBV6-3	NA	CASHRDSSSYEQYF	TGTGCCAGCCACCGGGACTCGAGCTCCTACGAGCAGTACTTC
15	TRBJ2-5	NA	TRBV4-1	NA	CASSQDGRGTETQYF	TGCGCCAGCAGCCAAGATGGCAGGGGTACGGAGACCCAGTACTTC
17	TRBJ2-2	many	TRBV7-3	TRBD2	CASSPGGGAVGTGELFF	TGTGCCAGCAGCCCCGGCGGGGGGGCTGTGGGCACCGGGGAGCTGTTTTTT
16	TRBJ2-1	few	TRBV12-3/TRBV12-4	NA	CASSLQFHQRYNEQFF	TGTGCCAGCAGTTTACAATTCCACCAGCGGTACAATGAGCAGTTCTTC
16	TRBJ1-3	NA	TRBV7-9	NA	CASSPPGSRAGNTIYF	TGTGCCAGCAGCCCTCCGGGAAGTAGGGCTGGAAACACCATATATTTT
16	TRBJ2-7	few	TRBV16	NA	CASSQSGQRATYEQYF	TGTGCCAGCAGCCAATCGGGGCAGCGGGCAACCTACGAGCAGTACTTC
11	TRBJ1-2	few	TRBV9	TRBD1	CASEVQGIYTF	TGTGCCAGCGAGGTACAGGGGATATACACCTTC
12	TRBJ2-2	many	TRBV30	NA	CAWRFVAGELFF	TGTGCCTGGAGATTCGTGGCCGGGGAGCTGTTTTTT
15	TRBJ2-7	NA	TRBV5-1	NA	CASSLESESSYEQYF	TGCGCCAGCAGCTTGGAGTCAGAGAGCTCCTACGAGCAGTACTTC
13	TRBJ1-1	few	TRBV5-1	NA	CASSLNSNTEAFF	TGCGCCAGCAGCTTGAATTCGAACACTGAAGCTTTCTTT
13	TRBJ2-5	NA	TRBV5-1	TRBD1	CASSLWDRETQYF	TGCGCCAGCAGCCTCTGGGACAGGGAGACCCAGTACTTC
15	TRBJ2-2	few	TRBV27	NA	CASRSAAPNTGELFF	TGTGCCAGCCGCTCCGCAGCCCCCAACACCGGGGAGCTGTTTTTT
18	TRBJ1-6	NA	TRBV25-1	NA	CASSEFGGAGADNSPLHF	TGTGCCAGCAGTGAATTTGGTGGGGCAGGGGCTGATAATTCACCCCTCCACTTT
13	TRBJ2-5	many	TRBV28	NA	CASRTVYEETQYF	TGTGCCAGCAGGACAGTTTACGAAGAGACCCAGTACTTC
15	TRBJ2-2	many	TRBV6-1	NA	CASSFGSLGTGELFF	TGTGCCAGCAGCTTTGGGTCCCTCGGAACCGGGGAGCTGTTTTTT
13	TRBJ1-1	many	TRBV6-1	NA	CASVFVGGTEAFF	TGTGCCAGCGTCTTTGTGGGGGGCACTGAAGCTTTCTTT
13	TRBJ2-3	many	TRBV11-2	NA	CASSLVFRVPQYF	TGTGCCAGCAGCTTAGTGTTCCGCGTTCCGCAGTATTTT
16	TRBJ2-7	NA	TRBV19	TRBD2	CASIGTSGSYSYEQYF	TGTGCCAGTATTGGGACTAGCGGGAGTTACTCCTACGAGCAGTACTTC